What follows is one T cell receptor beta chain and its context. The data stem from a study of blood T cell repertoires in COVID-19. As for the study in general: Both acute and convalescent COVID-19 samples were obtained from the United States, Italy and Spain.

The V end was cut by 0 bases, the J end by 5 bases, with 18 bases between. CDR3 length equals 17 residues. CDR1 and CDR2 (germline): LGHDT, YNNKEL (reference sequence). Clones were sequenced by immunoSEQ multiplex PCR, and TCRdb holds only the in-frame ones, with some missing. Of about 88,000 clones detected, 90% to 95% appear once; the ten largest clones hold about 2%. The chain recombines TRBV3-1 (or the pseudogene TRBV3-2) with TRBJ2-3; the D gene is possibly TRBD1 (6 bases). The TCR originated in a human donor with active COVID-19. The donor label of this sample is uncertain. The sequenced material came from peripheral blood. CDR3 loop: CASSQDKRAGVVDTQYF. The CDR3 DNA sequence: TGTGCCAGCAGCCAAGATAAACGGGCAGGGGTTGTAGATACGCAGTATTTT.